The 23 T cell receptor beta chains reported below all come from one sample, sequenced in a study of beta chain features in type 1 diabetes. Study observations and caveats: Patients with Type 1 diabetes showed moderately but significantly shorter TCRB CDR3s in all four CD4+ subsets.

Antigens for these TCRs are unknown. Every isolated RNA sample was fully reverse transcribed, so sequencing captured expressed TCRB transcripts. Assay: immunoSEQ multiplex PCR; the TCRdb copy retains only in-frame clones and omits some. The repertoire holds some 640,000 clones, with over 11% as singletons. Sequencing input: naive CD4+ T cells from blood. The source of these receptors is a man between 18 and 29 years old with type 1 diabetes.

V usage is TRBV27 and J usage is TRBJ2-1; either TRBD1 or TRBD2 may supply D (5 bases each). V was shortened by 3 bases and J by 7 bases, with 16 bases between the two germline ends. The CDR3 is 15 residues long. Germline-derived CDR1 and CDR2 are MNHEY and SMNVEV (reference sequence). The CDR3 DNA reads TGTGCCAGCAGTTTGGGACCCCAATCAGGAAATGAGCAGTTCTTC. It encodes CASSLGPQSGNEQFF.

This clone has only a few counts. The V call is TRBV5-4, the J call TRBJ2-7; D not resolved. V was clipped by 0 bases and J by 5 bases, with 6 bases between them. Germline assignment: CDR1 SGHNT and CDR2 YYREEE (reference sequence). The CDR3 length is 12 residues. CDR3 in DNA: TGTGCCAGCAGCTTGGGGCTAAACGAGCAGTACTTC. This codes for CASSLGLNEQYF.

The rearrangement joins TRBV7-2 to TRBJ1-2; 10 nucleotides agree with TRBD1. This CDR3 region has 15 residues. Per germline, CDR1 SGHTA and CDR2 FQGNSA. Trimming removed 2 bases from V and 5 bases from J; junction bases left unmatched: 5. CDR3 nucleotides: TGTGCCAGCAGCTTAATCGGGACAGGGGCTTATGGCTACACCTTC. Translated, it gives CASSLIGTGAYGYTF. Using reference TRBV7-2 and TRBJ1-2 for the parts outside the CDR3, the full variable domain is GAGVSQSPSNKVTEKGKDVELRCDPISGHTALYWYRQSLGQGLEFLIYFQGNSAPDKSGLPSDRFSAERTGGSVSTLTIQRTQQEDSAVYLCASSLIGTGAYGYTFGSGTRLTVV.

In DNA form, the CDR3 reads TGTGCCAGCAGCCAACACGGCCCTAGCACAGATACGCAGTATTTT. It encodes CASSQHGPSTDTQYF. This chain joins TRBV4-2 and TRBJ2-3; D is ambiguous. The CDR3 spans 15 residues. The germline V gene has CDR1 LGHNA and CDR2 YNFKEQ. Trimming cost V 2 bases and J 0 bases, with 9 bases left between them.

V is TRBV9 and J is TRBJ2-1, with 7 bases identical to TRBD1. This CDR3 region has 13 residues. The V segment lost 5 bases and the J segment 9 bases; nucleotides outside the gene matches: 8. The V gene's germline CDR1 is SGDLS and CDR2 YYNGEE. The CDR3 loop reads CASRGFSGGEQFF. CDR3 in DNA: TGTGCCAGCAGAGGTTTCTCAGGGGGTGAGCAGTTCTTC.

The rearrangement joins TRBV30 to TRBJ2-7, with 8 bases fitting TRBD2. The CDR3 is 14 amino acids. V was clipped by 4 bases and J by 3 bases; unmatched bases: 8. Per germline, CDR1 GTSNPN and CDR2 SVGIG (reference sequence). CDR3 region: CAWNPRSGSYEQYF. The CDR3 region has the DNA TGTGCCTGGAACCCGAGAAGCGGGAGCTACGAGCAGTACTTC.

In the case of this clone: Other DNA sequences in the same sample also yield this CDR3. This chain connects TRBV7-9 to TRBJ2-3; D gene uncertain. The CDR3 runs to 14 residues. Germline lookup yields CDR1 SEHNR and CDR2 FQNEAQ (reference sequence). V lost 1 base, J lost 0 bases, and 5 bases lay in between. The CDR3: CASSLGLSTDTQYF. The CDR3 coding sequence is TGTGCCAGCAGCTTAGGCCTTAGCACAGATACGCAGTATTTT.

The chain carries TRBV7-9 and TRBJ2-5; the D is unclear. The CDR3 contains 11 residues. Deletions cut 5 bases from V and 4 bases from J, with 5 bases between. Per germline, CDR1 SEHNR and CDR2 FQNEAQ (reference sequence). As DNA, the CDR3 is TGTGCCAGCAGCGCCCCAGAGACCCAGTACTTC. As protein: CASSAPETQYF.

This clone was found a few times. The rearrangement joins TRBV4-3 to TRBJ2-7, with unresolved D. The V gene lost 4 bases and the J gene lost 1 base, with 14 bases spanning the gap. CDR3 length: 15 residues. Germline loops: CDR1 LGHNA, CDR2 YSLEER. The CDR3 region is CASSPRRAGSYEQYF. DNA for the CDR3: TGCGCCAGCAGCCCAAGAAGGGCCGGTTCCTACGAGCAGTACTTC.

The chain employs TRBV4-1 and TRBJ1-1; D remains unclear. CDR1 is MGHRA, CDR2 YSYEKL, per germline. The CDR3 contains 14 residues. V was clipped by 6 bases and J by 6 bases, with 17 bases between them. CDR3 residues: CASSRAELRAEAFF. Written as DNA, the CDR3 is TGCGCCAGCAGTAGGGCCGAATTGCGCGCTGAAGCTTTCTTT.

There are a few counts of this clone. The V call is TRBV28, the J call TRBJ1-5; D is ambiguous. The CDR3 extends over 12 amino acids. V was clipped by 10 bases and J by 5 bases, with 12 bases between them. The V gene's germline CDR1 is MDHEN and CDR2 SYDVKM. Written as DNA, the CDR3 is TGTGCCACCAGAGCTATTCATCAGCCCCAGCATTTT. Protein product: CATRAIHQPQHF.

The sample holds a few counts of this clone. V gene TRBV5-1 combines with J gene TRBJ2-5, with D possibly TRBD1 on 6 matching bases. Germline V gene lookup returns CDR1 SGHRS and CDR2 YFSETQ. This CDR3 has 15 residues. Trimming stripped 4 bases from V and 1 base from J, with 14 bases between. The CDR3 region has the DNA TGCGCCAGCAGCCAGGGACACCCTACCCAAGAGACCCAGTACTTC. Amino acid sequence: CASSQGHPTQETQYF.

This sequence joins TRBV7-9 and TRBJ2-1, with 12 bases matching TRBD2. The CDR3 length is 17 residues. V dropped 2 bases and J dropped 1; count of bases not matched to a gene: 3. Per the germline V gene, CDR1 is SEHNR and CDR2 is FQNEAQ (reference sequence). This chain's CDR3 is CASSLRLAGDSYNEQFF. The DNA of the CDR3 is TGTGCCAGCAGCTTAAGACTAGCGGGGGATTCCTACAATGAGCAGTTCTTC.

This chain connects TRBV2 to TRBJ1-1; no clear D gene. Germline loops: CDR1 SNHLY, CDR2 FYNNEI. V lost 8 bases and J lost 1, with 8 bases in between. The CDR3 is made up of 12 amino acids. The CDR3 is CASERSNTEAFF. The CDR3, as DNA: TGTGCCAGCGAACGTTCGAACACTGAAGCTTTCTTT. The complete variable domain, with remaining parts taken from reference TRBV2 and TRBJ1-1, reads EPEVTQTPSHQVTQMGQEVILRCVPISNHLYFYWYRQILGQKVEFLVSFYNNEISEKSEIFDDQFSVERPDGSNFTLKIRSTKLEDSAMYFCASERSNTEAFFGQGTRLTVV.

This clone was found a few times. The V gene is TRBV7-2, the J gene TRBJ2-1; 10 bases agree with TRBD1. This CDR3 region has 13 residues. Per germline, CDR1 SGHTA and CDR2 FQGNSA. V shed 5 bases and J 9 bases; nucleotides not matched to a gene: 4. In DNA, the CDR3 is TGTGCCAGCAGCCCGGACAGGGGGAGTGAGCAGTTCTTC. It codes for CASSPDRGSEQFF.

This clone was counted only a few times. The CDR3 sequence: CSASAANNNEKLFF. The CDR3 region has the DNA TGCAGCGCCTCGGCAGCTAACAATAATGAAAAACTGTTTTTT. J is TRBJ1-4 and V is TRBV29-1; D gene uncertain. The CDR3 has 14 residues. The V gene lost 7 bases and the J gene lost 4 bases, with 16 bases spanning the gap. CDR1 is SQVTM and CDR2 is ANQGSEA in the germline V gene.

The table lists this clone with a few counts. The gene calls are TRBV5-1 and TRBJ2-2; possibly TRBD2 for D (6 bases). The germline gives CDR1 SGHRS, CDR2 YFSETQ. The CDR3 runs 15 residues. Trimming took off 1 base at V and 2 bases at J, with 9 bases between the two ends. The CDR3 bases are TGCGCCAGCAGCTTGTCCGGGACTAACACCGGGGAGCTGTTTTTT. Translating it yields CASSLSGTNTGELFF.

CDR3 sequence reads: CAISESVETQYF. The CDR3 DNA follows: TGTGCCATCAGTGAGTCGGTAGAGACCCAGTACTTC. V gene TRBV10-3 combines with J gene TRBJ2-5; D uncertain. CDR1 is ENHRY, CDR2 SYGVKD, per germline. With 0 bases removed from V and 4 bases from J, the gap between germline ends came to 3 bases. The CDR3 length is 12 residues.

DNA for the CDR3: TGTGCCAGCAGCCAAGATCGAGGAGCGGGTACAGGGTCTTTCTATGGCTACACCTTC. Encoded protein: CASSQDRGAGTGSFYGYTF. The chain employs TRBV4-2 and TRBJ1-2, with D maybe TRBD1 (6 bases). The CDR3 is 19 residues long. CDR1 LGHNA and CDR2 YNFKEQ come from the germline V gene. The V and J ends lost 0 bases and 4 bases respectively, with 24 bases between them.

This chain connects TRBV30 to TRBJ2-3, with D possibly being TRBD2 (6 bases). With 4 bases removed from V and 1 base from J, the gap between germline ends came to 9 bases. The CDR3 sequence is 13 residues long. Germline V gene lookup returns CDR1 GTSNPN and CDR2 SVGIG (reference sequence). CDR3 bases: TGTGCCTGGAACGGGGGAGGCACAGATACGCAGTATTTT. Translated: CAWNGGGTDTQYF.

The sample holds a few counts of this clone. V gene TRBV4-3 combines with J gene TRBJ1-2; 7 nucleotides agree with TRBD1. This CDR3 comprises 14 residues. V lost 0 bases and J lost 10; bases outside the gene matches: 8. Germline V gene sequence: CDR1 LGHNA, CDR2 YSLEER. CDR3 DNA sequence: TGCGCCAGCAGCCAAGACTACGACAGGGAAGCCTACACCTTC. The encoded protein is CASSQDYDREAYTF.

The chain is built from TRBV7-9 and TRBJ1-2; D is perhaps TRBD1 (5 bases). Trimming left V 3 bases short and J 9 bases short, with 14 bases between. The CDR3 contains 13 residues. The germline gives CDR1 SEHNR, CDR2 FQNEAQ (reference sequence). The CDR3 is CASSFGTDTSYTF. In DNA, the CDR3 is TGTGCCAGCAGCTTCGGGACGGATACAAGCTACACCTTC.

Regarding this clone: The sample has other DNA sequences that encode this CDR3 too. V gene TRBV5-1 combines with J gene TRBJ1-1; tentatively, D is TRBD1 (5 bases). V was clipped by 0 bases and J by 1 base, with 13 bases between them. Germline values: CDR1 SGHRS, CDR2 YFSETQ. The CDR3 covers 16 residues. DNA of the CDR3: TGCGCCAGCAGCTTGGTGTGGGGCAGGGCGAACACTGAAGCTTTCTTT. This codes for CASSLVWGRANTEAFF.